The rows below give T cell receptor beta chains drawn from one sample of a study of CD8 T cells in ankylosing spondylitis. TCRdb processed the 5' RACE reads anew with MiXCR; each CDR3 protein has one entry. The sample carries over 110,000 distinct CDR3 sequences, approximately 8.4% recorded once. The sequenced sample consisted of synovial fluid, either unsorted or a sorted T cell fraction (not recorded which). The receptors come from a male donor with ankylosing spondylitis. Each CDR3 is given with its conserved first and last residue. Size is stated for part of the rows, as once, few or many counts, or as a class when the clone is expanded.

V: TRBV7-2; size: NA; J: TRBJ2-7; CDR3: CASSLVRGQGRQEHF
V: TRBV7-2; size: few; J: TRBJ2-7; CDR3: CASSHTDRVGYEQYF
V: TRBV7-9; size: few; J: TRBJ2-6; CDR3: CASSLAWGWGANVLTF
V: TRBV20-1; size: NA; J: TRBJ1-2; CDR3: CSYFGNYGYTF
V: TRBV7-2; size: many; J: TRBJ2-1; CDR3: CASSQGLAGFREQFF
V: TRBV15; size: NA; J: TRBJ2-1; CDR3: CATSRAGGGRVEQFF
V: TRBV15; size: many; J: TRBJ2-1; CDR3: CATSRDTGHHNEQFF
V: TRBV24-1; size: few; J: TRBJ2-7; CDR3: CATSDFGTQDSYEQYF
V: TRBV24-1; size: many; J: TRBJ2-5; CDR3: CATSLQGFGETQYF
V: TRBV7-7; size: many; J: TRBJ2-1; CDR3: CASSSTLSGQGAEQFF
V: TRBV28; size: few; J: TRBJ1-2; CDR3: CASTMDRGSYGYTF